The T cell receptor (beta chain) under discussion was sequenced for a study of CD8+ T cells in alopecia areata. Across the study: Tofacitinib administration to treated patients was oral, at 5 to 10 mg twice daily.

Study results and limitations: Lesional scalp displayed greater clonality than normal scalp, most notably in alopecia totalis/universalis.

Regarding this clone: What it recognizes is unknown.

As the sequencing template, cDNA was produced by extracting RNA and reverse transcribing it. TCRdb's table, derived via immunoSEQ multiplex PCR, lists solely in-frame clones and lacks some. The sample records approximately 91,000 clones, roughly two fifths being singletons. The germline V gene has CDR1 MGHDK and CDR2 SYGVNS. The CDR3 length is 16 residues. Unmatched junction bases numbered 10, after V lost 3 bases and J lost 6 bases. Specimens obtained from alopecia areata patients comprised lesional scalp punch biopsies and peripheral blood. Sample: CD4+ T cells sorted from blood. This clonotype was sampled from a human donor with alopecia areata. The chain carries TRBV25-1 and TRBJ2-3; 9 bases fit TRBD2. The CDR3: CASSDHSGLAEDTQYF. The CDR3 nucleotides are TGTGCCAGCAGTGACCATTCGGGACTAGCAGAGGATACGCAGTATTTT.